This TCR beta chain was found in a study of human T cells and chemical hapten exposure (dated by TCRdb to the early 2020s). Context from the whole study: For sensitization, 2% DPC in acetone was applied to a roughly 2 cm by roughly 2 cm area of upper inner arm skin. Throughout the study period of roughly 24 weeks, patients also received therapeutic DPC doses to the scalp every week. Patch testing was done on the upper back using Finn chambers containing 0.01% DPC, and results were scored after 6 days according to International Contact Dermatitis Research Group standards. The mostly female patient cohort included alopecia areata with under or over 50% scalp involvement, alopecia totalis and alopecia universalis. Libraries were combined into a pool for sequencing, and differences in TCR yield between samples came mainly from small differences in library volumes within the pool. The study tracked peripheral blood TCR repertoire changes in vivo during primary and secondary sensitization to the hapten diphenylcyclopropenone (DPC) in alopecia patients. Blood samples were taken from patients before sensitization (week 0) and at 2, 6 and about 24 weeks after DPC sensitization. For TCR sequencing, blood came from some 31 alopecia patients at anywhere from one to four time points (pre-sensitization, 2, 6 and 24 weeks).

The meaning of the sample's time point label: pre-sensitization, week 0. The treatment or condition label, read with the paper, signifies: therapeutic diphenylcyclopropenone sensitization with weekly scalp DPC. Blood at each patch-test visit was drawn before the patch test was applied. Eligible patients were aged 18 to 70, diagnosed with alopecia, deemed suitable for DPC therapy, and excluded if pregnant. Total RNA was extracted from unfractionated whole blood that had been collected in Tempus Blood RNA tubes. The CDR3 has 13 amino acids, counting the end cysteine and phenylalanine. The sequence is cut down to CDR3 DNA, 39 bases in frame from base 1. V is reduced by 6 bases and J by 4 bases, leaving a spacing of 10 bases between them. From a lookup of the germline V gene, CDR1 and CDR2 are MDHEN and SYDVKM. The library was built by means of RACE. Data came from a NextSeq 500. During library preparation, unique molecular identifiers were attached to individual cDNA molecules so that TCRs could be counted in a quantitative, reproducible way. From each blood RNA sample, both TCR alpha and TCR beta chains were sequenced. From the authors' description of their analysis: A median of about 100,000 TCRs per sample was observed, with a range of about 20,000 to 750,000. V, J and CDR3 annotation of the TCR reads was carried out using the Decombinator software suite. For the PS versus PT1 abundance plots, all samples were subsampled to the same number of TCRs (28,000). Expanded TCRs were defined as absent before sensitization and observed at least eight times at the 2-week time point. The public sequencing data were trimmed at Q25 with fastp and processed into clonotypes with MiXCR by TCRdb, which kept only in-frame beta chains. All rows with the same CDR3 protein become a single entry with the most common DNA and genes. The V and J calls, along with clone size, are taken from TCRdb and not from the paper's own processing. A total of about 300,000 distinct CDR3 sequences appear in this sample, approximately 5% of them only once. The ten largest clones take up about 8.7% of the sample.

Results the study describes overall, beyond this receptor: Repeated subsampling changed both the strength of the expansion versus patch-test correlation and the threshold at which the correlation became significant. Compared with pre-sensitization or healthy control sets, expanded TCRs formed significantly more large CDR3 similarity clusters, which is consistent with antigen-driven responses. No change with DPC sensitization was found in the number of TCRs above 1 in 1000 frequency, and no evidence of global repertoire structure alterations was found. All patients had alopecia, a presumed autoimmune disease, so their immune response might differ from that of healthy individuals. The number of PT1 expanded TCRs positively correlated with patch test score, significant at thresholds 8, 16 and 32 but not 4.

This clonotype was detected ten times or more. The target of this receptor is not known. No base quality information exists; no much larger clone differs at one position. The rearranged chain carries TRBV28 and TRBJ1-5, with TRBD1 as a weak D call on 5 bases. The clonotype comes from a woman under 30 with alopecia areata. Some clones in this sample may be carry-over from other donors' samples. The source was whole blood, collected in connection with sensitization to the hapten diphenylcyclopropenone (DPC). DNA sequence: TGTGCCAGCAGGTCCCAGGGAAATCAGCCCCAGCATTTT. The translation is CASRSQGNQPQHF.